Only one count was recorded for the clone carrying this T cell receptor beta chain. This sample is part of a study of blood T cell repertoires in COVID-19. Authors' data handling: The authors estimated nucleated cell counts from reference gene primer amplification. Libraries were prepared by immunoSEQ multiplex PCR; TCRdb keeps only in-frame clonotypes and omits some of them. V, J and clone size reflect that table, while D and trimming were determined from the DNA. Of 55,000 to 70,000 clones listed, 60% to 80% are singletons. With 0 bases clipped from V and 2 bases from J, the junction kept 5 bases outside the gene matches. The CDR3 is 15 amino acids. The germline gives CDR1 SGHRS, CDR2 YFSETQ.

J is TRBJ2-7 and V is TRBV5-1; 7 bases agree with TRBD2. This TCR was sampled from a man aged 60 to 75 with acute or convalescent COVID-19. Material: peripheral blood. DNA of the CDR3: TGCGCCAGCAGCTTGGGGAGCGGGGTAGCCTACGAGCAGTACTTC. It translates to CASSLGSGVAYEQYF.